The 30 T cell receptor beta chains presented below share a single source sample, sequenced in a study of shared clonotypes between healthy human individuals (dated by TCRdb to 2019 to 2021). Library preparation employed the immunoSEQ multiplex PCR assay. TCRdb retrieved this table from immuneACCESS and kept in-frame rearrangements only. Not all clones are present; in checked studies, unresolved V genes account for under half, and no reason is known for the remainder. The sample table holds 200,000 to 250,000 clones, of which over 50% were seen once. The ten biggest clones cover 11% of the sample. The source material was memory CD4+ T cells sorted from blood. The cell subset or site label for this specimen denotes: CD45RA-negative fraction. All receptors derive from a man aged 30 to 45 in good health.

This clone has just a few counts. The rearrangement joins TRBV28 to TRBJ2-7, with D unresolved. V gave up 6 bases and J gave up 5 bases, with 23 bases separating them. This CDR3 has 16 amino acids. Germline CDR1 and CDR2: MDHEN and SYDVKM. The CDR3 region is CASRSMYRLGIDEQYF. For the CDR3, the DNA is TGTGCCAGCAGATCCATGTATCGACTGGGTATTGACGAGCAGTACTTC.

This clone was observed a handful of times. The chain employs TRBV6-5 and TRBJ2-1; 10 bases align to TRBD2. V shed 2 bases, J shed 3 bases, and the junction held 1 base outside the gene matches. This CDR3 comprises 15 residues. Germline V CDR1 and CDR2: MNHEY, SVGAGI. The CDR3 nucleotides read TGTGCCAGCAGTTACAGACTAGCGGGCTACAATGAGCAGTTCTTC. Translated, it gives CASSYRLAGYNEQFF.

This chain connects TRBV6-1 to TRBJ2-2; TRBD1 matches at 8 bases. This CDR3 spans 15 amino acids. The V and J ends lost 5 bases and 3 bases, in that order; junction bases with no gene match: 5. Germline V gene sequence: CDR1 MNHNS, CDR2 SASEGT. CDR3 in amino acids: CASSRQGIDTGELFF. Here the CDR3 DNA reads TGTGCCAGCAGTAGACAGGGGATTGACACCGGGGAGCTGTTTTTT.

The V and J genes are TRBV6-1 and TRBJ2-3; 7 bases align to TRBD2. The CDR3 spans 14 residues. Trimming at V came to 6 bases and at J to 6 bases, leaving 9 bases not matched to a gene. The germline V gene has CDR1 MNHNS and CDR2 SASEGT. The CDR3 coding sequence is TGTGCCAGCAGACGGGAGGCCCCCACCGATACGCAGTATTTT. Protein product: CASRREAPTDTQYF.

This clone turned up a few times. CDR3 coding DNA: TGCAGTGTGACCCAGGTTAATGAGCAGTTCTTC. This encodes CSVTQVNEQFF. The chain uses TRBV20-1 and TRBJ2-1; D remains unclear. This CDR3 is built from 11 residues. Per the germline V gene, CDR1 is DFQATT and CDR2 is SNEGSKA (reference sequence). Trimming pared 7 bases from V and 7 bases from J, leaving 11 bases between.

The CDR3 loop reads CASSATSVNSYEQYF. For the CDR3, the DNA is TGTGCCAGCAGTGCTACTAGCGTGAACTCCTACGAGCAGTACTTC. The chain has TRBV2 and TRBJ2-7; 7 nucleotides agree with TRBD2. V trimming: 4 bases; J trimming: 0 bases; junction bases outside the gene matches: 6. This CDR3 contains 15 residues. Looked up from germline, CDR1 is SNHLY and CDR2 is FYNNEI.

The rearrangement joins TRBV21-1 to TRBJ2-7; the listed D gene, TRBD1, was not tested against the DNA. TRBV21-1 is a pseudogene. The CDR3 is 15 amino acids. The CDR3 sequence is CASSKYTGDYYEQYF. The CDR3, as DNA: TGTGCCAGCAGCAAGTATACAGGGGATTACTACGAGCAGTACTTC.

The rearrangement links TRBV30 to TRBJ2-2; D call uncertain. The V end was cut by 8 bases, the J end by 2 bases, with 15 bases between. The CDR3 length is 14 residues. Per the germline V gene, CDR1 is GTSNPN and CDR2 is SVGIG (reference sequence). The CDR3 DNA is TGTGCCGGAAGGGTCTCCCCTAACACCGGGGAGCTGTTTTTT. It yields the protein CAGRVSPNTGELFF.

The V call is TRBV25-1, the J call TRBJ2-7, with unresolved D. CDR1 and CDR2 from the germline V gene are MGHDK and SYGVNS. The CDR3 consists of 14 residues. Trimming removed 6 bases from V and 0 bases from J, with 12 bases in between. CDR3 in DNA: TGTGCCAGCAGAGGCGACCGATTCTCCTACGAGCAGTACTTC. It codes for CASRGDRFSYEQYF.

The CDR3 DNA sequence: TGTGCCACCAGCAGAGATTCGGGGGCGGGATATGGCTACACCTTC. It yields the protein CATSRDSGAGYGYTF. This rearrangement joins TRBV15 to TRBJ1-2, with TRBD1 as a possible D gene (6 bases). Germline V gene lookup returns CDR1 LNHNV and CDR2 YYDKDF (reference sequence). Trimming shortened V by 0 bases and J by 5 bases, and 13 bases separated the two germline ends. This CDR3 is 15 amino acids long.

The chain employs TRBV28 and TRBJ2-1, with unresolved D. CDR1 is MDHEN, CDR2 SYDVKM, per germline. Trimming stripped 7 bases from V and 8 bases from J, with 9 bases between. The CDR3 runs 11 residues. The CDR3 protein is CASTIWDEQFF. In DNA form, the CDR3 reads TGTGCCAGCACCATTTGGGATGAGCAGTTCTTC.

J is TRBJ2-3 and V is TRBV25-1, with 12 bases matching TRBD2. The length of the CDR3 is 15 residues. With V trimmed by 6 bases and J by 7 bases, 8 bases remained unmatched. Germline V lookup: CDR1 MGHDK, CDR2 SYGVNS. The CDR3 bases are TGTGCCAGCAGCAATCCGGGACTAGCGGGCTATACGCAGTATTTT. Protein: CASSNPGLAGYTQYF.

This clone was seen only a few times. The genes are TRBV28 and TRBJ2-5, with 10 bases matching TRBD1. The germline gives CDR1 MDHEN, CDR2 SYDVKM. V dropped 6 bases and J dropped 7; count of bases not matched to a gene: 2. The CDR3 loop spans 12 amino acids. The CDR3: CASRTGGGTQYF. The DNA for the CDR3 is TGTGCCAGCAGGACAGGGGGCGGGACCCAGTACTTC.

The chain employs TRBV19 and TRBJ1-1, with TRBD1 matching over 7 bases. Germline V CDR1 and CDR2: LNHDA, SQIVND (reference sequence). The V segment lost 4 bases and the J segment 7 bases; nucleotides outside the gene matches: 6. The CDR3 has 13 amino acids. The CDR3 sequence: CASSTDREVEAFF. The CDR3 region has the DNA TGTGCCAGTAGTACCGACAGGGAAGTTGAAGCTTTCTTT.

The V gene is TRBV19, the J gene TRBJ2-3; D is possibly TRBD1 or TRBD2 (6 bases each). Germline V lookup: CDR1 LNHDA, CDR2 SQIVND (reference sequence). This CDR3 region has 15 residues. The V end lost 7 bases, the J end lost 6 bases, and 20 bases lay between the germline ends. In DNA, the CDR3 is TGTGCCAGTACCTCACCCGGGGGCGAGGTGGATACGCAGTATTTT. This encodes CASTSPGGEVDTQYF.

This clone showed up just a few times. The rearrangement links TRBV6-4 to TRBJ1-5; possibly TRBD1 for D (6 bases). Germline-derived CDR1 and CDR2 are MRHNA and SNTAGT. CDR3 size: 16 residues. Trimming pared 4 bases from V and 2 bases from J, leaving 15 bases between. The CDR3 reads CASSGGTPWGNQPQHF. In nucleotides, the CDR3 is TGTGCCAGCAGTGGGGGGACACCCTGGGGCAATCAGCCCCAGCATTTT.

This clone occurred many times. The chain joins TRBV18 to TRBJ1-2, with TRBD1 as a possible D gene (6 bases). Germline CDR1 and CDR2: KGHSH and LQKENI. This CDR3 contains 15 residues. V shed 3 bases and J shed 6 bases, with 17 bases lying between them. The CDR3 here is CASSPNRENINGYTF. CDR3 in DNA: TGTGCCAGCTCACCCAACAGGGAGAACATTAATGGCTACACCTTC.

The chain has TRBV7-2 and TRBJ2-3; no firm D call. Trimming shortened V by 5 bases and J by 5 bases, and 5 bases separated the two germline ends. The CDR3 has 11 residues. Germline V gene data show CDR1 as SGHTA and CDR2 as FQGNSA. CDR3 nucleotide sequence: TGTGCCAGCAGCCGCATAGATACGCAGTATTTT. The encoded protein is CASSRIDTQYF. Full variable domain (rest looked up from reference TRBV7-2 and TRBJ2-3): GAGVSQSPSNKVTEKGKDVELRCDPISGHTALYWYRQSLGQGLEFLIYFQGNSAPDKSGLPSDRFSAERTGGSVSTLTIQRTQQEDSAVYLCASSRIDTQYFGPGTRLTVL.

This sequence joins TRBV28 and TRBJ1-5, with unresolved D. The germline V gene has CDR1 MDHEN and CDR2 SYDVKM. Deletions cut 5 bases from V and 3 bases from J, with 14 bases between. The CDR3 extends over 15 amino acids. CDR3 loop: CASSGGGPANQPQHF. The CDR3 DNA is TGTGCCAGCAGTGGAGGAGGACCGGCCAATCAGCCCCAGCATTTT.

This rearrangement joins TRBV7-3 to TRBJ2-1; 9 nucleotides match TRBD2. The CDR3 has 14 residues. Germline assignment: CDR1 SGHTA and CDR2 FQGTGA. The V gene end was trimmed by 6 bases and the J gene end by 9 bases; junction bases not matched to a gene: 9. The CDR3 coding sequence is TGTGCCAGCAGTCCCGGGACTAGCTCCAGTGAGCAGTTCTTC. It codes for CASSPGTSSSEQFF. Together with reference TRBV7-3 and TRBJ2-1, the CDR3 gives the full variable domain: GAGVSQTPSNKVTEKGKYVELRCDPISGHTALYWYRQSLGQGPEFLIYFQGTGAADDSGLPNDRFFAVRPEGSVSTLKIQRTERGDSAVYLCASSPGTSSSEQFFGPGTRLTVL.

V is TRBV5-4 and J is TRBJ1-1, with TRBD1 matching 8 bases. Germline lookup yields CDR1 SGHNT and CDR2 YYREEE (reference sequence). V shed 4 bases, J shed 4 bases, and the junction held 6 bases outside the gene matches. The CDR3 consists of 14 residues. CDR3 coding DNA: TGTGCCAGCAGCATCGAACAGGGGGGCACTGAAGCTTTCTTT. It specifies CASSIEQGGTEAFF.

The chain couples TRBV29-1 to TRBJ1-2; tentative D call: TRBD1 (5 bases). Trimming took 3 bases from V and 5 from J, leaving 16 bases between them. The CDR3 extends over 14 amino acids. CDR1 SQVTM and CDR2 ANQGSEA come from the germline V gene. The DNA for the CDR3 is TGCAGCGTTGAGGGCAGGGTAGAAAATTATGGCTACACCTTC. It specifies CSVEGRVENYGYTF. Supplemented by reference TRBV29-1 and TRBJ1-2, the full variable domain reads SAVISQKPSRDICQRGTSLTIQCQVDSQVTMMFWYRQQPGQSLTLIATANQGSEATYESGFVIDKFPISRPNLTFSTLTVSNMSPEDSSIYLCSVEGRVENYGYTFGSGTRLTVV.

The V and J genes are TRBV15 and TRBJ2-7, with D perhaps TRBD1 (6 bases). The V end lost 4 bases, the J end lost 2 bases, and 12 bases lay between the germline ends. Germline values: CDR1 LNHNV, CDR2 YYDKDF (reference sequence). The CDR3 runs 14 residues. The CDR3 DNA sequence: TGTGCCACCAGCAACAACAGGGCAACCTACGAGCAGTACTTC. It translates to CATSNNRATYEQYF.

The chain combines TRBV18 with TRBJ1-5, with a tentative D call TRBD1 (6 bases). Trimming stripped 4 bases from V and 4 bases from J, with 20 bases between. The CDR3 extends over 17 amino acids. The germline V gene encodes CDR1 KGHSH and CDR2 LQKENI. CDR3 sequence reads: CASSRTVRTTVNQPQHF. CDR3 nucleotide sequence: TGTGCCAGCTCACGGACAGTAAGGACGACAGTTAATCAGCCCCAGCATTTT.

The J gene is TRBJ2-6, the V gene TRBV11-2; 7 bases are shared with TRBD1. J lost 0 bases, V lost 8 bases, and 13 bases had no gene match. Germline CDR1 reads SGHAT; CDR2 reads FQNNGV. CDR3 length: 18 residues. CDR3 amino acids: CASGTLRGLLSGANVLTF. The CDR3 nucleotides are TGTGCCAGCGGAACCCTGAGGGGGCTGCTCTCTGGGGCCAACGTCCTGACTTTC.

In its sample, this clone was seen a few times. The V call is TRBV11-3, the J call TRBJ2-7; 7 nucleotides agree with TRBD1. Germline CDR1 reads SGHNT; CDR2 reads YENEEA. V dropped 5 bases and J dropped 3; count of bases not matched to a gene: 7. This CDR3 region has 14 residues. The CDR3 DNA reads as TGTGCCAGCAGCGAGGGGGCAGGGAACTACGAGCAGTACTTC. Protein product: CASSEGAGNYEQYF.

The rearrangement uses TRBV5-6 and TRBJ1-5, with D maybe TRBD1 (5 bases). The CDR3 spans 14 residues. Trimming removed 4 bases at V and 2 bases at J, with 10 bases between. Germline CDR1 and CDR2: SGHDT and YYEEEE. CDR3 sequence (DNA): TGTGCCAGCAGCCTCCAAGGGGGCAATCAGCCCCAGCATTTT. It translates to CASSLQGGNQPQHF.

This clone was observed once. The chain recombines TRBV7-3 with TRBJ1-1; maybe TRBD1 (5 bases). The germline V and J ends were trimmed by 5 bases and 3 bases, with 13 bases remaining between them. CDR1 and CDR2 from the germline V gene are SGHTA and FQGTGA. The CDR3 sequence is 14 residues long. The chain's CDR3 is CASSKQAWDTEAFF. In nucleotides, the CDR3 is TGTGCCAGCAGCAAACAGGCCTGGGACACTGAAGCTTTCTTT.

This clone was observed many times. The J gene is TRBJ2-7, the V gene TRBV18; D is ambiguous. Per the germline V gene, CDR1 is KGHSH and CDR2 is LQKENI. This CDR3 is 15 amino acids long. V lost 0 bases to trimming and J lost 7 bases, with 16 bases between them. Here the CDR3 DNA reads TGTGCCAGCTCACCACCATCTGCAAAAGGAAGGGAGCAGTACTTC. Translation: CASSPPSAKGREQYF.

CDR3 residues: CASRQGYEQYF. DNA for the CDR3: TGTGCCAGCAGGCAGGGCTACGAGCAGTACTTC. This rearrangement joins TRBV27 to TRBJ2-7, with D perhaps TRBD1 (5 bases). Trimming removed 6 bases from V and 3 bases from J, with 6 bases in between. Per germline, CDR1 MNHEY and CDR2 SMNVEV (reference sequence). The CDR3 contains 11 residues.